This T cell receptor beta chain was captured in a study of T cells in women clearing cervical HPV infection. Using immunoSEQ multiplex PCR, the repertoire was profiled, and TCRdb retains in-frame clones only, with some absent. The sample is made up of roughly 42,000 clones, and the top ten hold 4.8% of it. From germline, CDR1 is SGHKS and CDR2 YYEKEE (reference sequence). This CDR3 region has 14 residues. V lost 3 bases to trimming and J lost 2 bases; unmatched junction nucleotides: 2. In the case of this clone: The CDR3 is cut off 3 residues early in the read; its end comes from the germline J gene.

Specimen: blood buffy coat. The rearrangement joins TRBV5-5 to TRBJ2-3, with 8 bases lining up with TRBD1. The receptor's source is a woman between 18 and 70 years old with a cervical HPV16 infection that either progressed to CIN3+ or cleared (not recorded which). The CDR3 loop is CASSSDRDTDTQYF. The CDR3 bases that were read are TGTGCCAGCAGCTCGGACAGGGACACAGATACG.